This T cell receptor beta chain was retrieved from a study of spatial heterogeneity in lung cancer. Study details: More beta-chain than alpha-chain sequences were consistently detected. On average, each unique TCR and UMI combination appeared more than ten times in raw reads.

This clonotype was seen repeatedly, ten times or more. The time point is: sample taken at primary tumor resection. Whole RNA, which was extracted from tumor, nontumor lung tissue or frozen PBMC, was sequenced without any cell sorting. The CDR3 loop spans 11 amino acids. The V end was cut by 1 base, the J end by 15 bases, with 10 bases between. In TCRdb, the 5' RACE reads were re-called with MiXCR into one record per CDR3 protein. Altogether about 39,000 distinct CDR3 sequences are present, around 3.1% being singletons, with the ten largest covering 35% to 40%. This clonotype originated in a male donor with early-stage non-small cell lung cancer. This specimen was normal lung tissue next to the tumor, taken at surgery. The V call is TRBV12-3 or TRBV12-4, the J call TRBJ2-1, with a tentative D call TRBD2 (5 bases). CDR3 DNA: TGTGCCAGCAGTTTAGGGCTAGCTCTGTTCTTC. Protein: CASSLGLALFF.